The next 30 T cell receptor beta chains were all read from a single sample in a study of blood T cells in healthy people across ages. Primed by a sample-barcoded 5' primer and a J-beta primer mix, a second PCR proceeded for about 6 to 12 cycles. TCRdb reprocessed the 5' RACE reads via MiXCR and lists one record per CDR3 protein. The sample yields roughly 1.7 million distinct CDR3 sequences, around 35% seen once. The sequenced sample consisted of blood. All receptors come from a woman in her thirties in good health.

This clonotype was counted between two and nine times. The rearrangement uses TRBV20-1 and TRBJ1-2, with TRBD1 matching 8 bases. Germline V gives CDR1 DFQATT, CDR2 SNEGSKA (reference sequence). V trimming: 4 bases; J trimming: 8 bases; junction bases outside the gene matches: 6. The CDR3 totals 12 residues. The CDR3 here is CSANRGDRGYTF. The CDR3 coding sequence is TGCAGTGCTAACAGGGGGGACCGGGGCTACACCTTC.

This chain links TRBV4-2 with TRBJ2-1; the D gene is possibly TRBD2 (5 bases). Germline V lookup: CDR1 LGHNA, CDR2 YNFKEQ. V gave up 1 base and J gave up 9 bases, with 22 bases separating them. This CDR3 comprises 17 residues. CDR3 amino acids: CASSQVYSGRGKSEQFF. DNA for the CDR3: TGTGCCAGCAGCCAAGTTTATTCGGGTCGAGGGAAGAGTGAGCAGTTCTTC.

This clonotype was detected only a few times. V gene TRBV10-3 combines with J gene TRBJ1-1; D ambiguous. CDR1 and CDR2 from the germline V gene are ENHRY and SYGVKD. Trimming removed 4 bases at V and 0 bases at J, with 9 bases between. The CDR3 is made up of 14 amino acids. As DNA, the CDR3 is TGTGCCATCAGTGTGGGGTTACTGAACACTGAAGCTTTCTTT. Residues: CAISVGLLNTEAFF.

The chain's CDR3 is CASSQEIGGKGDIQYF. The CDR3 DNA is TGCGCCAGCAGCCAAGAGATTGGCGGAAAAGGAGACATTCAGTACTTC. The V call is TRBV4-1, the J call TRBJ2-4; D is uncertain. CDR1 MGHRA and CDR2 YSYEKL come from the germline V gene. CDR3 length: 16 residues. V shed 0 bases and J shed 8 bases, with 17 bases lying between them.

This chain joins TRBV30 and TRBJ2-1, with TRBD2 as a possible D gene (5 bases). CDR1 and CDR2 (germline): GTSNPN, SVGIG (reference sequence). Trimming stripped 0 bases from V and 6 bases from J, with 15 bases between. The CDR3 length is 15 residues. Here the CDR3 reads CAWSVRGPRGNEQFF. The CDR3 bases are TGTGCCTGGAGTGTACGAGGACCCCGGGGCAATGAGCAGTTCTTC.

This sequence joins TRBV9 and TRBJ2-2; D possibly matches TRBD1 or TRBD2 (6 bases each). The germline V and J ends were trimmed by 6 bases and 6 bases, with 15 bases remaining between them. The CDR3 totals 14 residues. Germline lookup yields CDR1 SGDLS and CDR2 YYNGEE. The CDR3 reads CASTSGGLPGELFF. The CDR3 bases are TGTGCCAGCACCAGTGGGGGGCTACCCGGGGAGCTGTTTTTT.

The CDR3 loop reads CATSMGLTTGELFF. For the CDR3, the DNA is TGTGCCACCAGCATGGGACTTACCACCGGGGAGCTGTTTTTT. The rearrangement joins TRBV15 to TRBJ2-2; TRBD2 is a possible D gene (6 bases). The germline V gene has CDR1 LNHNV and CDR2 YYDKDF (reference sequence). The CDR3 runs to 14 residues. V dropped 4 bases and J dropped 4 bases, with 10 bases sitting between them.

This clonotype was found a few times. V usage is TRBV6-6 and J usage is TRBJ2-1, with 10 bases that match TRBD1. J gave up 7 bases and V 10 bases, and 16 bases lay outside the gene matches. CDR3 length: 16 amino acids. CDR1 and CDR2 from the germline V gene are MNHNY and SVGAGI (reference sequence). CDR3 bases: TGTGCCACCGACTCGATACCCCGGACAGGGGGGAATGAGCAGTTCTTC. Its protein is CATDSIPRTGGNEQFF.

This clonotype was observed a handful of times. This chain connects TRBV10-3 to TRBJ2-2, with 8 bases lining up with TRBD1. The germline V gene has CDR1 ENHRY and CDR2 SYGVKD. This CDR3 comprises 13 residues. The V gene end was trimmed by 6 bases and the J gene end by 7 bases; junction bases not matched to a gene: 4. CDR3 nucleotide sequence: TGTGCCATCAGGGACAGGGATAACGGGGAGCTGTTTTTT. Translating gives CAIRDRDNGELFF.

This chain links TRBV11-2 with TRBJ1-1; D is ambiguous. V was pared by 0 bases and J by 2 bases, with 10 bases between. Germline V CDR1 and CDR2: SGHAT, FQNNGV. This CDR3 region has 15 residues. CDR3 sequence reads: CASSLEAVRNTEAFF. The CDR3 nucleotides read TGTGCCAGCAGCTTAGAGGCGGTCAGAAACACTGAAGCTTTCTTT.

This clonotype was observed many times. This chain joins TRBV4-2 and TRBJ2-4, with D unclear. The CDR3 contains 13 residues. Germline V gene data show CDR1 as LGHNA and CDR2 as YNFKEQ. V lost 3 bases, J lost 8 bases, and 11 bases lay in between. As DNA, the CDR3 is TGTGCCAGCAGCCAGGAAAGTATTGACATTCAGTACTTC. It encodes CASSQESIDIQYF.

V and J are TRBV20-1 and TRBJ1-2; tentatively, D is TRBD1 (6 bases). Trimming cost V 2 bases and J 8 bases, with 24 bases left between them. Germline V gene sequence: CDR1 DFQATT, CDR2 SNEGSKA (reference sequence). The CDR3 has 16 residues. DNA of the CDR3: TGCAGTGCTAGATATCGGACAGTTCCCCTAAGGTGGGGCTACACCTTC. Its protein is CSARYRTVPLRWGYTF.

Comments on this clonotype: Given a much more abundant clone one base away, this may be a read error. V is TRBV29-1 and J is TRBJ1-2, with 7 bases lining up with TRBD1. In germline, CDR1 is SQVTM, CDR2 ANQGSEA. The V segment lost 4 bases and the J segment 8 bases; nucleotides outside the gene matches: 4. CDR3 size: 11 residues. The CDR3 loop reads CSVGIGGGYTF. CDR3 bases: TGCAGCGTTGGGATAGGGGGCGGCTACACCTTC.

The table lists this clonotype with a few counts. J is TRBJ2-3 and V is TRBV5-1; D tentatively fits TRBD1 or TRBD2 (5 bases each). There are 17 residues in the CDR3. Trimming stripped 3 bases from V and 0 bases from J, with 17 bases between. The V gene's germline CDR1 is SGHRS and CDR2 YFSETQ. Here the CDR3 DNA reads TGCGCCAGCAGCTCCCCCCGGGGCCGGTCTAGCACAGATACGCAGTATTTT. It specifies CASSSPRGRSSTDTQYF.

The sample holds a few counts of this clonotype. The rearrangement joins TRBV6-5 to TRBJ2-6; the D is unclear. Germline CDR1 is MNHEY and CDR2 is SVGAGI. V was clipped by 0 bases and J by 2 bases, with 5 bases between them. This CDR3 is 15 amino acids long. CDR3 residues: CASSYSGAGANVLTF. CDR3 nucleotide sequence: TGTGCCAGCAGTTACTCTGGGGCTGGGGCCAACGTCCTGACTTTC.

The chain uses TRBV15 and TRBJ2-3; 8 positions agree with TRBD1. The CDR3 is 15 residues long. V was clipped by 1 base and J by 5 bases; unmatched bases: 5. Germline CDR1 is LNHNV and CDR2 is YYDKDF (reference sequence). For the CDR3, the DNA is TGTGCCACCAGCAGAGGATCAGGGGGCGTAGATACGCAGTATTTT. Residues: CATSRGSGGVDTQYF.

The V gene is TRBV30, the J gene TRBJ2-7; weak D call: TRBD1 (6 bases). Germline CDR1 is GTSNPN and CDR2 is SVGIG (reference sequence). There are 12 residues in the CDR3. V was pared by 5 bases and J by 3 bases, with 11 bases between. Written as DNA, the CDR3 is TGTGCCTGGGGGACACTTGACTACGAGCAGTACTTC. It encodes CAWGTLDYEQYF.

This clonotype occurred a few times. This sequence joins TRBV3-1 and TRBJ2-5; 7 nucleotides line up with TRBD2. The CDR3 contains 12 residues. Germline values: CDR1 LGHDT, CDR2 YNNKEL (reference sequence). V shed 3 bases, J shed 13 bases, and the junction held 8 bases outside the gene matches. The CDR3 DNA is TGTGCCAGCAGCCACCAGAGCGGGATGCGGTACTTC. Its translation: CASSHQSGMRYF.

CDR3 sequence (DNA): TGCAGTGCTAGAACCGCCCCCGGGAGGGGCTACAATGAGCAGTTCTTC. Translating it yields CSARTAPGRGYNEQFF. The rearrangement joins TRBV20-1 to TRBJ2-1, with 8 bases fitting TRBD2. The CDR3 covers 16 residues. CDR1 is DFQATT and CDR2 is SNEGSKA in the germline V gene (reference sequence). V shed 2 bases and J 3 bases; nucleotides not matched to a gene: 9.

V usage is TRBV20-1 and J usage is TRBJ1-5; D is ambiguous. The CDR3 has 16 amino acids. Deletions cut 0 bases from V and 2 bases from J, with 14 bases between. Looked up from germline, CDR1 is DFQATT and CDR2 is SNEGSKA (reference sequence). In DNA form, the CDR3 reads TGCAGTGCTAGAGAAGAGACCCTTCGGGGCAATCAGCCCCAGCATTTT. It specifies CSAREETLRGNQPQHF.

This clonotype was counted ten times or more. Germline and junction disagree at one end, which may indicate a read error. J is TRBJ2-5 and V is TRBV9; 10 bases agree with TRBD2. This CDR3 spans 14 amino acids. Germline V gene sequence: CDR1 SGDLS, CDR2 YYNGEE. The CDR3 nucleotides read TGTGCCAGCAGTGTAGCGGGGGGAGGTGAGACCCAGTACTTC. Translating gives CASSVAGGGETQYF.

The chain is built from TRBV7-3 and TRBJ1-4, with 7 bases lining up with TRBD1. With V trimmed by 2 bases and J by 1 base, 16 bases remained unmatched. The CDR3 contains 20 residues. Germline assignment: CDR1 SGHTA and CDR2 FQGTGA. CDR3 nucleotides: TGTGCCAGCAGCTTACCCTTATTGATCCCGGACAGGAAAACTAATGAAAAACTGTTTTTT. As protein: CASSLPLLIPDRKTNEKLFF. The variable domain in full, with the rest retrieved from reference TRBV7-3 and TRBJ1-4, is GAGVSQTPSNKVTEKGKYVELRCDPISGHTALYWYRQSLGQGPEFLIYFQGTGAADDSGLPNDRFFAVRPEGSVSTLKIQRTERGDSAVYLCASSLPLLIPDRKTNEKLFFGSGTQLSVL.

This rearrangement joins TRBV11-2 to TRBJ1-5; D call uncertain. The CDR3 loop spans 16 amino acids. The germline V and J ends were trimmed by 9 bases and 1 base, with 19 bases remaining between them. From germline, CDR1 is SGHAT and CDR2 FQNNGV. The CDR3 sequence: CASSPGAGGSNQPQHF. CDR3 nucleotides: TGTGCCAGTTCTCCTGGCGCGGGTGGGAGCAATCAGCCCCAGCATTTT.

This chain uses TRBV7-3 with TRBJ1-1, with 8 bases fitting TRBD1. Germline values: CDR1 SGHTA, CDR2 FQGTGA. The trim removed 3 bases at V and 0 bases at J, leaving 3 bases unmatched. CDR3 size: 15 residues. The CDR3 DNA reads TGTGCCAGCAGCTTGGGACAGGTTATGAACACTGAAGCTTTCTTT. The encoded protein is CASSLGQVMNTEAFF.

This chain uses TRBV5-6 with TRBJ1-1; D unresolved. V was cut by 2 bases and J by 6 bases, with 14 bases left in between. This CDR3 is built from 14 residues. Germline V gene lookup returns CDR1 SGHDT and CDR2 YYEEEE. The CDR3 protein is CASSFGGWMAEAFF. The CDR3, as DNA: TGTGCCAGCAGCTTCGGAGGCTGGATGGCTGAAGCTTTCTTT.

In this sample, this clonotype turned up many times. The chain links TRBV29-1 to TRBJ2-6, with D hard to call. V was cut by 5 bases and J by 3 bases, with 5 bases left in between. CDR3 length: 12 amino acids. Germline CDR1 is SQVTM and CDR2 is ANQGSEA. In DNA form, the CDR3 reads TGCAGCGTTCGTGGTGGGGCCAACGTCCTGACTTTC. This translates into CSVRGGANVLTF.

The V gene is TRBV7-3, the J gene TRBJ1-2; D remains unclear. CDR3 length: 13 residues. The germline CDR1 and CDR2 sequences are SGHTA and FQGTGA. With 2 bases removed from V and 7 bases from J, the gap between germline ends came to 11 bases. This CDR3 reads CASSLGPRTGYTF. CDR3 in DNA: TGTGCCAGCAGCTTAGGGCCCAGGACTGGCTACACCTTC.

A single count supports this clonotype. The rearrangement joins TRBV30 to TRBJ1-2, with 10 bases aligning to TRBD1. Germline CDR1 reads GTSNPN; CDR2 reads SVGIG (reference sequence). The V and J ends lost 0 bases and 6 bases, in that order; junction bases with no gene match: 7. This CDR3 spans 15 amino acids. The CDR3 DNA sequence: TGTGCCTGGAGTGTACGAGGACAGGGGGAGCATGGCTACACCTTC. This sequence encodes CAWSVRGQGEHGYTF.

This clonotype came up a few times. V is TRBV2 and J is TRBJ1-2, with 8 bases fitting TRBD1. CDR1 is SNHLY and CDR2 is FYNNEI in the germline V gene. V gave up 7 bases and J gave up 3 bases; unmatched junction bases: 13. This CDR3 has 16 residues. The CDR3 DNA reads as TGTGCCAGCAATGGAGGGATGACAGGGGCGTACTATGGCTACACCTTC. Residues: CASNGGMTGAYYGYTF. Based on the CDR3 plus reference TRBV2 and TRBJ1-2, the full variable domain is EPEVTQTPSHQVTQMGQEVILRCVPISNHLYFYWYRQILGQKVEFLVSFYNNEISEKSEIFDDQFSVERPDGSNFTLKIRSTKLEDSAMYFCASNGGMTGAYYGYTFGSGTRLTVV.

This clonotype was seen ten or more times. V usage is TRBV15 and J usage is TRBJ2-5; D perhaps matches TRBD2 (6 bases). Trimming left V 1 base short and J 0 bases short, with 18 bases between. The CDR3 runs 18 residues. Germline-derived CDR1 and CDR2 are LNHNV and YYDKDF (reference sequence). The CDR3: CATSRVIAGSPYQETQYF. The CDR3 DNA is TGTGCCACCAGCAGAGTTATTGCGGGGAGCCCGTACCAAGAGACCCAGTACTTC.